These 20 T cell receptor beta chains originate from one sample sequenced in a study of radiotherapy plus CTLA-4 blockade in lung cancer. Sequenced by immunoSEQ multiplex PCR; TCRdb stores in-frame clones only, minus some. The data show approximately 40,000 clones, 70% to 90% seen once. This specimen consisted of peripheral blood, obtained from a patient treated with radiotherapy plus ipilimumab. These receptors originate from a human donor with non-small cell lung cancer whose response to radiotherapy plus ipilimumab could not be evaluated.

The CDR3 nucleotides read TGCAGCGTTGAAGTCCGGGGACAGTACTTC. Its protein is CSVEVRGQYF. The chain is built from TRBV29-1 and TRBJ2-5; D perhaps matches TRBD2 (5 bases). Germline assignment: CDR1 SQVTM and CDR2 ANQGSEA. The CDR3 has 10 residues. V was pared by 1 base and J by 11 bases, with 8 bases between. The variable domain in full, with the rest retrieved from reference TRBV29-1 and TRBJ2-5, is SAVISQKPSRDICQRGTSLTIQCQVDSQVTMMFWYRQQPGQSLTLIATANQGSEATYESGFVIDKFPISRPNLTFSTLTVSNMSPEDSSIYLCSVEVRGQYFGPGTRLLVL.

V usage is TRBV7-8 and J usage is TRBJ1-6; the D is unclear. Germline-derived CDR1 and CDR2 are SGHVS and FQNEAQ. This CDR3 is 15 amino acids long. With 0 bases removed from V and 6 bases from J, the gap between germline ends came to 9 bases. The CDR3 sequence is CASSLAEGSNSPLHF. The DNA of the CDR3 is TGTGCCAGCAGCTTAGCGGAGGGTAGTAATTCACCCCTCCACTTT.

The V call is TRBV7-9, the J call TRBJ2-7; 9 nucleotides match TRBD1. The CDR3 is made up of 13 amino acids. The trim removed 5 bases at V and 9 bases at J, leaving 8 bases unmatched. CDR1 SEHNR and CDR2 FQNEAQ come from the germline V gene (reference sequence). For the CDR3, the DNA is TGTGCCAGCAGCGGCACAGGGGGCTTGGTGCAGTACTTC. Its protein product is CASSGTGGLVQYF.

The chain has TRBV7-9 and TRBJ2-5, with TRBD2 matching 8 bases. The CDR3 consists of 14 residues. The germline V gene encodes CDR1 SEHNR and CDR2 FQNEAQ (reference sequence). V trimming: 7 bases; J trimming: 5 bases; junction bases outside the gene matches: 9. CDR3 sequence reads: CASKYGPGGETQYF. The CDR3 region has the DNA TGTGCCAGCAAGTATGGCCCGGGAGGGGAGACCCAGTACTTC.

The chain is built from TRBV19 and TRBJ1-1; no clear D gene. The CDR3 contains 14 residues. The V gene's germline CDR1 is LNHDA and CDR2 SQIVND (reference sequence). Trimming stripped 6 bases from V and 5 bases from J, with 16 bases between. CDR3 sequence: CASRTSGRVTEAFF. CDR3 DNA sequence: TGTGCCAGTAGAACCTCCGGGAGGGTAACTGAAGCTTTCTTT.

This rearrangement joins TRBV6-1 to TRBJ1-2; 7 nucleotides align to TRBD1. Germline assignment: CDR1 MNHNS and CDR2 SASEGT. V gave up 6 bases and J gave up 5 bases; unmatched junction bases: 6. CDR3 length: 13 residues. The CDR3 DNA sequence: TGTGCCAGCAGCAATACAGGGGTTTATGGCTACACCTTC. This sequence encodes CASSNTGVYGYTF.

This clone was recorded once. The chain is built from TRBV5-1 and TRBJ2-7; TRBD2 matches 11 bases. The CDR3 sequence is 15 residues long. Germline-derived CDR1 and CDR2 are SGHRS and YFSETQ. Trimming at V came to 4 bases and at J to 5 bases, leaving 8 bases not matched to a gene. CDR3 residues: CASSLLAGGTDEQYF. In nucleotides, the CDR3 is TGCGCCAGCAGCCTCCTAGCGGGAGGCACAGACGAGCAGTACTTC.

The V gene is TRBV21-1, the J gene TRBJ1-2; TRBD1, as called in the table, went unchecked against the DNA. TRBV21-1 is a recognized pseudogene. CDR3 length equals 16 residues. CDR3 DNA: TGTGCCAGCAGCAAAGTTACGGACAGGGCGAACTATGGCTACACCTTC. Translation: CASSKVTDRANYGYTF.

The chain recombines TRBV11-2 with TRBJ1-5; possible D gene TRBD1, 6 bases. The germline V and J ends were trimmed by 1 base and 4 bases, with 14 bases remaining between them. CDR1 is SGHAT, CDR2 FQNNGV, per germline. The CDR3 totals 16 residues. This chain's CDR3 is CASSLVQGKQNQPQHF. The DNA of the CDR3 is TGTGCCAGCAGCTTAGTGCAGGGGAAGCAGAATCAGCCCCAGCATTTT.

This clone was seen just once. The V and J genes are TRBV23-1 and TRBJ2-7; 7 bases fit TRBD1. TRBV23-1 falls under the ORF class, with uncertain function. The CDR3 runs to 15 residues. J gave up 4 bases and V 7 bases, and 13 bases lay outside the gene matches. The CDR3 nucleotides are TGCGCCAGCACCCCTAGGACAGGTCGTCTGTACGAGCAGTACTTC. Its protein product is CASTPRTGRLYEQYF.

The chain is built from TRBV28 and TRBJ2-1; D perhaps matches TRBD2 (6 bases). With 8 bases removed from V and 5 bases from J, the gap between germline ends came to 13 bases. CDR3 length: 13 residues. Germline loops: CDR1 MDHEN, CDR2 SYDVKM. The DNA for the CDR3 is TGTGCCAGCGGACTACCAGGGAACAATGAGCAGTTCTTC. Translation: CASGLPGNNEQFF.

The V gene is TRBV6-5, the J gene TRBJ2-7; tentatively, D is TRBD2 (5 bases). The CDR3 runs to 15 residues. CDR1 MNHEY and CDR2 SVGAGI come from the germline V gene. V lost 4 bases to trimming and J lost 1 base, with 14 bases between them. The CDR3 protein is CASSFGKPGSYEQYF. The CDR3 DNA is TGTGCCAGCAGTTTCGGGAAGCCGGGGTCCTACGAGCAGTACTTC.

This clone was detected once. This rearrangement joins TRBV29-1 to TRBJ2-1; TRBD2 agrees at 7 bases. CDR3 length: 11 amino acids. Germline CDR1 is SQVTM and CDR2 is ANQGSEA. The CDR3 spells CSGGVWNEQFF. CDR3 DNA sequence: TGCAGTGGGGGGGTTTGGAATGAGCAGTTCTTC.

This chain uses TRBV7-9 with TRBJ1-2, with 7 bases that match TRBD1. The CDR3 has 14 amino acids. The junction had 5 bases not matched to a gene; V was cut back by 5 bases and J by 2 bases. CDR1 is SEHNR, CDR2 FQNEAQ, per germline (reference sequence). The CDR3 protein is CASSGRGQNYGYTF. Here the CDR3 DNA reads TGTGCCAGCAGCGGACGGGGACAGAACTATGGCTACACCTTC.

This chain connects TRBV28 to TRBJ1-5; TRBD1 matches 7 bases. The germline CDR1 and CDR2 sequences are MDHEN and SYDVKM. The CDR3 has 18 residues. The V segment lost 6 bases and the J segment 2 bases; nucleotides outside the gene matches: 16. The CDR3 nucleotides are TGTGCCAGCAGCCCGAACTCCCGGGCAGGGACAGGCAATCAGCCCCAGCATTTT. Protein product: CASSPNSRAGTGNQPQHF.

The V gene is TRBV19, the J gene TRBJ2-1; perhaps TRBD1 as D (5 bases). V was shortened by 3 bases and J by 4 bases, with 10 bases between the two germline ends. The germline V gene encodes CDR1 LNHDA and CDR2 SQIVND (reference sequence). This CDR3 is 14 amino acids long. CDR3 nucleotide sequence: TGTGCCAGTAGTATTACAGGAGATTACAATGAGCAGTTCTTC. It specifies CASSITGDYNEQFF.

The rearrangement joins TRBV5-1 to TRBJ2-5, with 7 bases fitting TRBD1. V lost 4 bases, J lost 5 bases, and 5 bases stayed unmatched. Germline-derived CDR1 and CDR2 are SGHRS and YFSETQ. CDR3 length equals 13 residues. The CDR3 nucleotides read TGCGCCAGCAGCCGGGACAGTCTGGAGACCCAGTACTTC. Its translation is CASSRDSLETQYF.

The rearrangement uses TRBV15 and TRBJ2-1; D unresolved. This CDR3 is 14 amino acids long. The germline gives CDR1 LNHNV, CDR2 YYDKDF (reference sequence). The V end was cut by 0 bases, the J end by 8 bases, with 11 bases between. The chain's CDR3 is CATSRERNLDEQFF. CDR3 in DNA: TGTGCCACCAGCAGAGAGCGCAATCTAGATGAGCAGTTCTTC.

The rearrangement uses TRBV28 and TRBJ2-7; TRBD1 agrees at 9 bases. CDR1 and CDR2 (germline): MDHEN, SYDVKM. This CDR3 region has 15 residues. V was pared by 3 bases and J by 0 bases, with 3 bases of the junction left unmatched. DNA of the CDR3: TGTGCCAGCAGTTTCGGGACAGGGCTCTCCTACGAGCAGTACTTC. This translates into CASSFGTGLSYEQYF.

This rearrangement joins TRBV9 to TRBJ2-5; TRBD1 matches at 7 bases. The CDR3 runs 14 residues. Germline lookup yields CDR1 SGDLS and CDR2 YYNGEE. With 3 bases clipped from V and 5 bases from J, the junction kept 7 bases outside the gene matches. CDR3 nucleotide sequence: TGTGCCAGCAGCGGAACACAGGGGTCGGAGACCCAGTACTTC. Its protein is CASSGTQGSETQYF.